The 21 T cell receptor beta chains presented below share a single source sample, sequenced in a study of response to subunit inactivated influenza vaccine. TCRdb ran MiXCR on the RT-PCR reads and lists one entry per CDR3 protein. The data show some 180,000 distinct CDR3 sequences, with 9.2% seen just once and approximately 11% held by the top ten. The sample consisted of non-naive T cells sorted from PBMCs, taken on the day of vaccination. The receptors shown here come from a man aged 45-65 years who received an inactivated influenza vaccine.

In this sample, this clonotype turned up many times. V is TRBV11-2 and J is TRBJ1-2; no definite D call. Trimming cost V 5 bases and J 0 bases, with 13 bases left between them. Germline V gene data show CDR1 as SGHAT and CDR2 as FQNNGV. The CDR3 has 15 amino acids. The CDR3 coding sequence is TGTGCCAGCAGCAGAGCGGACGTCCCTAACTATGGCTACACCTTC. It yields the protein CASSRADVPNYGYTF.

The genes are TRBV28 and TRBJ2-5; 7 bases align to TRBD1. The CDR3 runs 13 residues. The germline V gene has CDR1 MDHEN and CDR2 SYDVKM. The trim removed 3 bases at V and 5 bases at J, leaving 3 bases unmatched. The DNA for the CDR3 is TGTGCCAGCAGTTTGCAGGGGGATGAGACCCAGTACTTC. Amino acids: CASSLQGDETQYF.

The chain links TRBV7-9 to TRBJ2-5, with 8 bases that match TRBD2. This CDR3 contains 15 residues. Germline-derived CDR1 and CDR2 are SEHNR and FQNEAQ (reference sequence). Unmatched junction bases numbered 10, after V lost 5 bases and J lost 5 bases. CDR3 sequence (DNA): TGTGCCAGCAGCCCCCATGGCGGGGGGAGGGAGACCCAGTACTTC. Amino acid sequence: CASSPHGGGRETQYF.

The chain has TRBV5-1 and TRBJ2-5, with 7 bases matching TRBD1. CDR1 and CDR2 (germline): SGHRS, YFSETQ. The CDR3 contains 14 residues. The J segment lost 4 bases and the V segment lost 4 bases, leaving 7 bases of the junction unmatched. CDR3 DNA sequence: TGCGCCAGCAGCCGGGCCGGGACAGCAGAGACCCAGTACTTC. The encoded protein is CASSRAGTAETQYF.

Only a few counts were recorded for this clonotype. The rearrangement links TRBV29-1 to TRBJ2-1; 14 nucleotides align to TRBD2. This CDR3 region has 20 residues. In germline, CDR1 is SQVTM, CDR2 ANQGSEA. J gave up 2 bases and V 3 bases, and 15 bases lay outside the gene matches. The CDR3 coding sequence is TGCAGCGTTGAGGTCTTGGAGACTAGCGGGAGGGTCTCTCCCTACAATGAGCAGTTCTTC. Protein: CSVEVLETSGRVSPYNEQFF.

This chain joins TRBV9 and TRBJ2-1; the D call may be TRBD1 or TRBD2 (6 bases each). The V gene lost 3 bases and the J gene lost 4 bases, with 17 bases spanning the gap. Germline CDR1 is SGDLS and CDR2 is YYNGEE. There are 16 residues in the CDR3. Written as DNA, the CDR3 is TGTGCCAGCAGCGACAACCGGGGGCCCCTATACAATGAGCAGTTCTTC. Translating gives CASSDNRGPLYNEQFF. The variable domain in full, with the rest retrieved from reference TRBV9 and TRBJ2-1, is DSGVTQTPKHLITATGQRVTLRCSPRSGDLSVYWYQQSLDQGLQFLIQYYNGEERAKGNILERFSAQQFPDLHSELNLSSLELGDSALYFCASSDNRGPLYNEQFFGPGTRLTVL.

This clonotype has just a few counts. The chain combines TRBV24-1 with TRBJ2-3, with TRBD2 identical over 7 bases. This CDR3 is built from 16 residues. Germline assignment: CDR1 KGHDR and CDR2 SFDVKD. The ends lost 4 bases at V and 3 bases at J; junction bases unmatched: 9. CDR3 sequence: CATSDPERGATDTQYF. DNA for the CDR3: TGTGCCACCAGTGACCCGGAGCGGGGAGCAACAGATACGCAGTATTTT.

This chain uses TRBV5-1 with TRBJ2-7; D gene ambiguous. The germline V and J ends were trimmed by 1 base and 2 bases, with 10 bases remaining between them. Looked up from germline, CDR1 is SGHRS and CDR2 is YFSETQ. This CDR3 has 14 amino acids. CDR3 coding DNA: TGCGCCAGCAGCTTGCAGGCGGAAGCCTACGAGCAGTACTTC. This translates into CASSLQAEAYEQYF.

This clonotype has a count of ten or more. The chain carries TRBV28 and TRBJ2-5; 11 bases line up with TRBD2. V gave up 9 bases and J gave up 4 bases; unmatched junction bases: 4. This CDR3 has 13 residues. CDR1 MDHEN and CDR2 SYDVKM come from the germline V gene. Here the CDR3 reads CASGTSGRETQYF. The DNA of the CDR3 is TGTGCCAGTGGGACTAGCGGTAGAGAGACCCAGTACTTC. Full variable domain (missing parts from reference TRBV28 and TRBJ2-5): DVKVTQSSRYLVKRTGEKVFLECVQDMDHENMFWYRQDPGLGLRLIYFSYDVKMKEKGDIPEGYSVSREKKERFSLILESASTNQTSMYLCASGTSGRETQYFGPGTRLLVL.

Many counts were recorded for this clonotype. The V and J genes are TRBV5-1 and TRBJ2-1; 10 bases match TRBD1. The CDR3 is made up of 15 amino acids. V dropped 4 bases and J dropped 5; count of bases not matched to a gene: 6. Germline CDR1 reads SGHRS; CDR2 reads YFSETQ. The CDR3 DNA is TGCGCCAGCAGCGAAGACAGGGGGCATCACAATGAGCAGTTCTTC. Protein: CASSEDRGHHNEQFF.

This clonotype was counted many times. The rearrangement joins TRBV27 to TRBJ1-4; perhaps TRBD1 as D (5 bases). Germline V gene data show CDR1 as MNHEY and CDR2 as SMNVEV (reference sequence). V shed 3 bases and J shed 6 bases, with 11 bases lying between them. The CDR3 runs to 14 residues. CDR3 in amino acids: CASSFRGLDEKLFF. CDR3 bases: TGTGCCAGCAGTTTTCGGGGGTTAGATGAAAAACTGTTTTTT.

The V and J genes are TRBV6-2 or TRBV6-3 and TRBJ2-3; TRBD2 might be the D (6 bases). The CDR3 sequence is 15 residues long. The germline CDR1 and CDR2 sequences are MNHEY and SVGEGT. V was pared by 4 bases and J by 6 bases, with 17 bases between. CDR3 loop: CASSFTSTGRDTQYF. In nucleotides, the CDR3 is TGTGCCAGCAGTTTTACTAGTACTGGGAGGGATACGCAGTATTTT.

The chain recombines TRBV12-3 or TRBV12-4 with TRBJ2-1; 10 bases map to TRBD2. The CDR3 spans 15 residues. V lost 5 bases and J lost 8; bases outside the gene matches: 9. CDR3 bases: TGTGCCAGCAGTACGCAACTAGCGGGGAGGGATGAGCAGTTCTTC. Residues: CASSTQLAGRDEQFF.

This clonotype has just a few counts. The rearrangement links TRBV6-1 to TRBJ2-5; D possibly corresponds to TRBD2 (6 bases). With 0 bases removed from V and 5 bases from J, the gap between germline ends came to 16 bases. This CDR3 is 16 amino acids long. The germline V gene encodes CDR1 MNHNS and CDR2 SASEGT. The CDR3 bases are TGTGCCAGCAGTGAAGCTGGACGGGGGAGAGGGGAGACCCAGTACTTC. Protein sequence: CASSEAGRGRGETQYF.

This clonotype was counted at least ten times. CDR3 protein: CASSRTANSNQPQHF. The CDR3 coding sequence is TGTGCCAGCAGCCGGACAGCAAATAGCAATCAGCCCCAGCATTTT. This chain joins TRBV7-6 and TRBJ1-5; D possibly corresponds to TRBD1 (6 bases). The CDR3 consists of 15 residues. Germline CDR1 and CDR2: SGHVS and FNYEAQ. V lost 5 bases to trimming and J lost 0 bases, with 11 bases between them.

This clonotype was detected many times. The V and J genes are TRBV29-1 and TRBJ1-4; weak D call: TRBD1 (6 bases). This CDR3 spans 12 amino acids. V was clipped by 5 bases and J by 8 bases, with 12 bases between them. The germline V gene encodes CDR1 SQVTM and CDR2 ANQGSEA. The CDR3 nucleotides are TGCAGCGTTCGGGACATCAGGGAAAAACTGTTTTTT. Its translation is CSVRDIREKLFF.

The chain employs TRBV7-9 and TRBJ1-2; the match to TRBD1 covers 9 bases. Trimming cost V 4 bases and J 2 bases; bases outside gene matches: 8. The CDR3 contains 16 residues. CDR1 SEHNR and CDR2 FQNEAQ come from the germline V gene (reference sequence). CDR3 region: CASSSTGGGWNYGYTF. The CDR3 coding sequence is TGTGCCAGCAGCTCGACAGGGGGTGGATGGAACTATGGCTACACCTTC. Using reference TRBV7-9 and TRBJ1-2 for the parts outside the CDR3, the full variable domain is DTGVSQNPRHKITKRGQNVTFRCDPISEHNRLYWYRQTLGQGPEFLTYFQNEAQLEKSRLLSDRFSAERPKGSFSTLEIQRTEQGDSAMYLCASSSTGGGWNYGYTFGSGTRLTVV.

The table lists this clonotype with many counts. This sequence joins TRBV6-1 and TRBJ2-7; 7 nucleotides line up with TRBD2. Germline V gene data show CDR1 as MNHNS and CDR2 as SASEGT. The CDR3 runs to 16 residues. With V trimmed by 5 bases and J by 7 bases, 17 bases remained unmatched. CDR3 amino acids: CASSSGLGRVMREQYF. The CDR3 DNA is TGTGCCAGCAGTAGCGGACTAGGGCGGGTTATGAGGGAGCAGTACTTC.

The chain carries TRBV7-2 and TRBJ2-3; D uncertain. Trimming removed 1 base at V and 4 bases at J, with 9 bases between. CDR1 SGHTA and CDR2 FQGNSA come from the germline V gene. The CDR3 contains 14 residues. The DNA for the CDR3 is TGTGCCAGCAGCTTAGGCACGTCTTCAGATACGCAGTATTTT. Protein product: CASSLGTSSDTQYF.

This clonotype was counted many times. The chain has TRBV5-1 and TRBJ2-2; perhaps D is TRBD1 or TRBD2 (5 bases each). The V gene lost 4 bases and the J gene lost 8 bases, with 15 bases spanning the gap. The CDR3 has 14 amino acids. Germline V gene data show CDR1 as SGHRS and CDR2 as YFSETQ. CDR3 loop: CASSQGTSTGELFF. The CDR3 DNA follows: TGCGCCAGCAGCCAAGGGACCAGTACTGGGGAGCTGTTTTTT.

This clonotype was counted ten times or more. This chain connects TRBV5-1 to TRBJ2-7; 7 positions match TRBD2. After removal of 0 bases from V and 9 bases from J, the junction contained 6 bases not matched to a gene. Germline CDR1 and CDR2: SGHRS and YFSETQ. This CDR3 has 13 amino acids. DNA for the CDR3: TGCGCCAGCAGCTTGGTGGGACTAAGTCGGCAGTACTTC. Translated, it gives CASSLVGLSRQYF. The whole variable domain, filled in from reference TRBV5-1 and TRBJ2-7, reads KAGVTQTPRYLIKTRGQQVTLSCSPISGHRSVSWYQQTPGQGLQFLFEYFSETQRNKGNFPGRFSGRQFSNSRSEMNVSTLELGDSALYLCASSLVGLSRQYFGPGTRLTVT.